Sequencing of this T cell receptor (beta chain) was carried out in a study of cytomegalovirus exposure and HLA in healthy donors. Overall study results and limits: The study designated about 160 TCR beta chains cytomegalovirus-associated. Later analysis identified a missense DCLRE1C variant that was linked to TCR beta V- and J-gene trimming.

The PCR had 60 Vbeta and 13 Jbeta primers. Sequencing was performed with immunoSEQ multiplex PCR; in TCRdb, only in-frame clones are kept and a portion is missing. The repertoire holds 210,000 or so clones, with more than 75% as singletons. For this clone: Its specificity is unknown.

V lost 8 bases, J lost 3 bases, and 19 bases lay in between. This CDR3 is 16 amino acids long. Germline V gene lookup returns CDR1 MDHEN and CDR2 SYDVKM. The clonotype comes from a human donor in good health. The sequenced material came from PBMCs. The V gene is TRBV28, the J gene TRBJ2-2, with D perhaps matching TRBD2 (6 bases). For the CDR3, the DNA is TGTGCCAGCGGGGGGTACGTAACCCTCGACACCGGGGAGCTGTTTTTT. It is translated as CASGGYVTLDTGELFF.